This T cell receptor beta chain originates from a study of vaccination and CD4 T cells after COVID-19. For the study at large: The stimulating agents, overlapping spike peptides, came from SARS-CoV-2, HCoV-NL63, HCoV-OC43 and HCoV-229E. The study, taken as a whole, reports: Spike mono-reactivity marked 304 of 307 vaccine-specific clones in convalescent patients.

The Oncomine TCR Beta short-read assay sequenced DNA from cultured CD4+ T cells. TCRdb reanalysed the PCR reads using MiXCR and keeps one entry per CDR3 protein. Of 5,000 to 6,000 distinct CDR3 sequences detected, around 40% appear once; the ten largest clones hold around 43%. Documented treatment: roughly nine-day PBMC culture with coronavirus spike peptide pools or control peptides (ViraFEST assay). Gathered ahead of the COVID-19 pandemic (2011-2018) were the CD4+ T cells of the unexposed donor. ViraFEST relied on peptide pools to expand antigen-specific T cells; the TCRs were sequenced afterward. Comment on this clonotype: What it recognizes is unknown.

Unmatched junction bases numbered 2, after V lost 0 bases and J lost 1 base. There are 15 residues in the CDR3. Germline values: CDR1 SGHVS, CDR2 FQNEAQ. The sample taken for sequencing was CD4+ T cells from blood, cultured in vitro. This receptor was taken from a human donor in good health. V is TRBV7-8 and J is TRBJ1-1; 7 bases are a match to TRBD1. CDR3 protein: CASSLAHRGNTEAFF. CDR3 sequence (DNA): TGTGCCAGCAGCTTAGCTCACAGGGGGAACACTGAAGCTTTCTTT.